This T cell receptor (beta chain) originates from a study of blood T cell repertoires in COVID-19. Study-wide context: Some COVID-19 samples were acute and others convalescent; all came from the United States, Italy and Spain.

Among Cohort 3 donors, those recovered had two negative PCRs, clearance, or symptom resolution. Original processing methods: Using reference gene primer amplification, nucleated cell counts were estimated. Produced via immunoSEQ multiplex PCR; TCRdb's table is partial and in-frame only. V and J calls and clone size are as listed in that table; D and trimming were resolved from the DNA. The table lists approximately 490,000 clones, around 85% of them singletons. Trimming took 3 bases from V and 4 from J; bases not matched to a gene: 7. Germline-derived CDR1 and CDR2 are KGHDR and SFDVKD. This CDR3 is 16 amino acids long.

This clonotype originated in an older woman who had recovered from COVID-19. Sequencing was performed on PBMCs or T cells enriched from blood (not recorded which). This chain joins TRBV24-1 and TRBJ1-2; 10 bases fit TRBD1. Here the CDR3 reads CATSDQPGQGSYGYTF. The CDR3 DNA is TGTGCCACCAGTGATCAACCGGGACAGGGGTCCTATGGCTACACCTTC.